This TCR beta chain was sequenced in a study of cytomegalovirus exposure and HLA in healthy donors. PCR was performed using 60 Vbeta and 13 Jbeta primers. The method was immunoSEQ multiplex PCR; TCRdb's version includes in-frame clones alone and lacks a portion of them. Here the sample table reports roughly 120,000 clones. CDR3 size: 14 residues. The germline gives CDR1 SGHAT, CDR2 FQNNGV. Trimming shortened V by 1 base and J by 4 bases, and 9 bases separated the two germline ends. The source is a man aged 25 to 45 in good health and CMV-seronegative. The source material was PBMCs. The V call is TRBV11-2, the J call TRBJ2-3; D gene ambiguous. The CDR3 DNA reads TGTGCCAGCAGCTTAGGGAGTGTCCCAGATACGCAGTATTTT. Its protein is CASSLGSVPDTQYF.